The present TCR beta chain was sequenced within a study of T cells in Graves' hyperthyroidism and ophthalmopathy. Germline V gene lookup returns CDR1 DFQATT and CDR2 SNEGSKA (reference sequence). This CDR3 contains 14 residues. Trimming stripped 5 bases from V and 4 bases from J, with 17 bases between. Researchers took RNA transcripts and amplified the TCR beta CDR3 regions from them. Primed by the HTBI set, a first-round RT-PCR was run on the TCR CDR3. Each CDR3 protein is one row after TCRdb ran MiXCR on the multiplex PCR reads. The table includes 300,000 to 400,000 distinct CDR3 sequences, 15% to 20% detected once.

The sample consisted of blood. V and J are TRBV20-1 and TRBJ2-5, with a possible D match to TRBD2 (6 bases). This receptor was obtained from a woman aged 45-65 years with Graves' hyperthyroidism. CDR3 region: CSAAGGLARETQYF. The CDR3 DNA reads TGCAGTGCTGCAGGAGGGCTAGCGAGAGAGACCCAGTACTTC.